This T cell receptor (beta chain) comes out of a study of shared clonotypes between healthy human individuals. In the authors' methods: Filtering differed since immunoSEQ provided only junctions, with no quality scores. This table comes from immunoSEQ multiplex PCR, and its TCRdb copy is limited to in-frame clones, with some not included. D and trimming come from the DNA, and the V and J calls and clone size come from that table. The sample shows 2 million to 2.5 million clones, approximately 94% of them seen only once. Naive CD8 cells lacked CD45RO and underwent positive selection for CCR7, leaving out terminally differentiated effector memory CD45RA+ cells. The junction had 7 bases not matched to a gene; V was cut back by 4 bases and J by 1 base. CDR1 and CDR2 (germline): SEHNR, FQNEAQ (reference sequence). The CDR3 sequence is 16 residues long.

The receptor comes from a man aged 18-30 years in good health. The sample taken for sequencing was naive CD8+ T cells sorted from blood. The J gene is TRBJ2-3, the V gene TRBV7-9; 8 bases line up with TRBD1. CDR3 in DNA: TGTGCCAGCAGCTCGGCGCAGGACAGGGGCACAGATACGCAGTATTTT. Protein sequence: CASSSAQDRGTDTQYF.